The clone carrying this T cell receptor (beta chain) was observed a handful of times. A sample-barcoded 5' primer and a J-beta primer mix were used in a second PCR of about 7 to 12 cycles. Each sample provided no less than 3 million CDR3-containing paired-end reads. Via MiXCR, TCRdb re-called the 5' RACE reads, giving one row per CDR3 protein. The table lists 600,000 or so distinct CDR3 sequences, roughly 21% of them singletons. This sample was taken from a study of blood T cells in healthy people across ages. V gave up 5 bases and J gave up 5 bases; unmatched junction bases: 10. The CDR3 extends over 16 amino acids. Germline lookup yields CDR1 SEHNR and CDR2 FQNEAQ (reference sequence).

This receptor was identified in a man aged 70 or older in good health. Sequencing used blood. The chain joins TRBV7-9 to TRBJ2-1; TRBD1 aligns across 9 bases. The CDR3: CASSGSRDRDHNEQFF. CDR3 DNA: TGTGCCAGCAGCGGGTCCCGGGACAGGGACCACAATGAGCAGTTCTTC.